This entry lists 21 T cell receptor beta chains sequenced from one sample in a study of T cell repertoires in cytomegalovirus infection. Their target antigens are unknown. One entry per CDR3 protein results from TCRdb running MiXCR on the reads. The sample consists of around 770,000 distinct CDR3 sequences, under 35% of them appearing once. The sample in question was cultured CD8+ T cells from PBMCs, obtained from culture after CMV antigen stimulation. The receptors come from a human donor in good health (CMV status not recorded). Some clones in this sample may be carry-over from other donors' samples.

This clonotype was observed at least ten times. The chain carries TRBV5-1 and TRBJ1-1; no reliable D call. Trimming left V 0 bases short and J 3 bases short, with 9 bases between. CDR1 is SGHRS and CDR2 is YFSETQ in the germline V gene. CDR3 size: 14 residues. The CDR3 region has the DNA TGCGCCAGCAGCTTGGGGGGATCCGACACTGAAGCTTTCTTT. Translated, it gives CASSLGGSDTEAFF. Filled out from reference TRBV5-1 and TRBJ1-1, the complete variable domain reads KAGVTQTPRYLIKTRGQQVTLSCSPISGHRSVSWYQQTPGQGLQFLFEYFSETQRNKGNFPGRFSGRQFSNSRSEMNVSTLELGDSALYLCASSLGGSDTEAFFGQGTRLTVV.

The chain uses TRBV3-1 and TRBJ1-4; D not certain. CDR3 length equals 16 residues. V gave up 6 bases and J gave up 2 bases, with 16 bases separating them. The germline V gene has CDR1 LGHDT and CDR2 YNNKEL (reference sequence). Written as DNA, the CDR3 is TGTGCCAGCAGGGGAGCTGAAGGGAGGACTAATGAAAAACTGTTTTTT. It encodes CASRGAEGRTNEKLFF. Based on the CDR3 plus reference TRBV3-1 and TRBJ1-4, the full variable domain is DTAVSQTPKYLVTQMGNDKSIKCEQNLGHDTMYWYKQDSKKFLKIMFSYNNKELIINETVPNRFSPKSPDKAHLNLHINSLELGDSAVYFCASRGAEGRTNEKLFFGSGTQLSVL.

This clonotype was detected only a few times. The J gene is TRBJ2-7, the V gene TRBV10-3, with 8 bases lining up with TRBD2. V shed 3 bases and J 3 bases; nucleotides not matched to a gene: 7. Germline values: CDR1 ENHRY, CDR2 SYGVKD. The CDR3 runs to 15 residues. The CDR3 spells CAISDVRGGDYEQYF. The CDR3 bases are TGTGCCATCAGTGATGTCCGGGGGGGCGACTACGAGCAGTACTTC.

The chain recombines TRBV27 with TRBJ2-5; TRBD1 agrees at 7 bases. Germline CDR1 MNHEY, CDR2 SMNVEV (reference sequence). The CDR3 sequence is 15 residues long. Germline trimming cut 3 bases from V and 2 bases from J; bases unmatched to any gene: 6. CDR3 region: CASSLTGWEQETQYF. In nucleotides, the CDR3 is TGTGCCAGCAGTTTGACAGGGTGGGAGCAAGAGACCCAGTACTTC.

As concerns this clonotype: A much larger clone lies one base from this, so it may be a read error. The CDR3 DNA follows: TGTGCCAGCAGCGTAGGAGGGGAAGGTGAGCAGTTCTTC. This gives the protein CASSVGGEGEQFF. This chain connects TRBV9 to TRBJ2-1; D could derive from TRBD1 or TRBD2 (5 bases each). Trimming left V 0 bases short and J 9 bases short, with 10 bases between. The CDR3 sequence is 13 residues long. Germline CDR1 and CDR2: SGDLS and YYNGEE.

This clonotype has only a few counts. This chain joins TRBV6-2 or TRBV6-3 and TRBJ1-2; 7 bases match TRBD1. With 7 bases clipped from V and 6 bases from J, the junction kept 14 bases outside the gene matches. Germline V gene data show CDR1 as MNHEY and CDR2 as SVGEGT. CDR3 length equals 15 residues. CDR3 in amino acids: CASTFDREGFNGYTF. CDR3 bases: TGTGCCAGCACCTTCGACAGGGAGGGTTTCAATGGCTACACCTTC.

The chain links TRBV6-1 to TRBJ2-3; D perhaps matches TRBD2 (6 bases). The CDR3 contains 13 residues. The V end was cut by 7 bases, the J end by 1 base, with 9 bases between. Germline CDR1 MNHNS, CDR2 SASEGT. The CDR3 protein is CASTGTGTDTQYF. The DNA for the CDR3 is TGTGCCAGCACCGGGACTGGCACAGATACGCAGTATTTT.

This clonotype came up a few times. This chain joins TRBV4-2 and TRBJ2-3; 10 nucleotides line up with TRBD1. V trimming: 4 bases; J trimming: 14 bases; junction bases outside the gene matches: 6. This CDR3 spans 12 amino acids. Germline V gene lookup returns CDR1 LGHNA and CDR2 YNFKEQ. The CDR3 spells CASSPRQGARYF. As DNA, the CDR3 is TGTGCCAGCAGCCCCAGACAGGGGGCGAGGTATTTT.

This chain links TRBV28 with TRBJ2-7; D not resolved. V was trimmed by 4 bases and J by 0 bases, leaving 7 bases between them. This CDR3 is built from 13 residues. CDR1 is MDHEN and CDR2 is SYDVKM in the germline V gene. The CDR3 region has the DNA TGTGCCAGCAGTTCCGACGTCTCCTACGAGCAGTACGTC. Translating it yields CASSSDVSYEQYV.

The chain links TRBV11-2 to TRBJ2-7; D may be TRBD2 (5 bases). Trimming cost V 0 bases and J 4 bases, with 10 bases left between them. The germline gives CDR1 SGHAT, CDR2 FQNNGV. The CDR3 has 14 amino acids. CDR3 sequence reads: CASSLDRGLYEQYV. The DNA of the CDR3 is TGTGCCAGCAGCTTAGATCGAGGACTTTACGAGCAGTACGTC.

The chain joins TRBV10-3 to TRBJ2-2, with D maybe TRBD2 (6 bases). Germline CDR1 is ENHRY and CDR2 is SYGVKD. V was clipped by 2 bases and J by 5 bases, with 12 bases between them. This CDR3 is built from 15 residues. CDR3 nucleotide sequence: TGTGCCATCAGTGAGGGTGCGGGGAGTACCGGGGAGCTGTTTTTT. Its protein is CAISEGAGSTGELFF.

The chain employs TRBV24-1 and TRBJ1-1; D perhaps matches TRBD1 (5 bases). Germline V lookup: CDR1 KGHDR, CDR2 SFDVKD. The CDR3 has 13 residues. Trimming shortened V by 10 bases and J by 1 base, and 12 bases separated the two germline ends. The CDR3 loop is CATREGTNTEAFF. CDR3 in DNA: TGTGCCACACGGGAGGGGACGAACACTGAAGCTTTCTTT.

In this sample, this clonotype turned up a few times. The rearrangement links TRBV7-8 to TRBJ2-3; D is perhaps TRBD1 (5 bases). Germline-derived CDR1 and CDR2 are SGHVS and FQNEAQ. Deletions cut 5 bases from V and 0 bases from J, with 12 bases between. CDR3 length: 15 amino acids. For the CDR3, the DNA is TGTGCCAGCAGCCTTATGGGGCTCAGCACAGATACGCAGTATTTT. Its protein product is CASSLMGLSTDTQYF.

This clonotype was counted many times. CDR3 sequence reads: CASSLNGGARGDTQYF. In DNA form, the CDR3 reads TGTGCCAGCAGCTTGAACGGGGGGGCCAGGGGAGATACGCAGTATTTT. The V call is TRBV7-2, the J call TRBJ2-3, with TRBD2 identical over 8 bases. The germline gives CDR1 SGHTA, CDR2 FQGNSA. V shed 3 bases and J 5 bases; nucleotides not matched to a gene: 10. CDR3 length: 16 residues.

The V and J genes are TRBV19 and TRBJ2-1; TRBD2 matches at 9 bases. The CDR3 is 16 amino acids. With 5 bases clipped from V and 6 bases from J, the junction kept 11 bases outside the gene matches. CDR1 LNHDA and CDR2 SQIVND come from the germline V gene (reference sequence). The DNA for the CDR3 is TGTGCCAGTAGTCCCCGGGGGCGGGGGGGCGGCAATGAGCAGTTCTTC. Translated: CASSPRGRGGGNEQFF.

This clonotype was detected only a few times. The rearrangement joins TRBV7-6 to TRBJ2-7, with D perhaps TRBD1 (6 bases). The CDR3 sequence is 13 residues long. CDR1 and CDR2 from the germline V gene are SGHVS and FNYEAQ. Trimming cost V 4 bases and J 7 bases, with 14 bases left between them. In DNA, the CDR3 is TGTGCCAGCAGCTGGACGGCGAGGGGGGAGCAGTACGTC. It translates to CASSWTARGEQYV.

This clonotype was observed many times. The gene calls are TRBV7-2 and TRBJ2-1; D unresolved. CDR1 and CDR2 (germline): SGHTA, FQGNSA. The length of the CDR3 is 13 residues. V lost 8 bases to trimming and J lost 2 bases, with 10 bases between them. CDR3 residues: CASHLPPYNEQFF. For the CDR3, the DNA is TGTGCCAGCCACTTACCCCCCTACAATGAGCAGTTCTTC.

This clonotype was detected a few times. This CDR3 reads CASSSVGRRDQPQHF. The CDR3 coding sequence is TGTGCCAGCAGCTCGGTAGGGAGGAGGGATCAGCCCCAGCATTTT. The rearrangement links TRBV5-8 to TRBJ1-5; no clear D gene. Germline V gene sequence: CDR1 SGHTS, CDR2 YDEGEE. The CDR3 covers 15 residues. Trimming stripped 3 bases from V and 5 bases from J, with 15 bases between.

This clonotype was seen a handful of times. This chain uses TRBV27 with TRBJ2-2, with unresolved D. V dropped 3 bases and J dropped 7 bases, with 12 bases sitting between them. The CDR3 covers 14 residues. Germline V CDR1 and CDR2: MNHEY, SMNVEV (reference sequence). CDR3 sequence reads: CASSFPTTGGELFF. CDR3 sequence (DNA): TGTGCCAGCAGTTTTCCTACAACGGGCGGGGAGCTGTTTTTT.

In its sample, this clonotype was seen many times. The chain uses TRBV7-2 and TRBJ1-6; D gene uncertain. V was shortened by 1 base and J by 8 bases, with 12 bases between the two germline ends. Germline CDR1 and CDR2: SGHTA and FQGNSA. The CDR3 length is 15 residues. The CDR3, as DNA: TGTGCCAGCAGCTTAGGGTTCGTTTTTGATTCACCCCTCCACTTT. Translated, it gives CASSLGFVFDSPLHF.

The V call is TRBV7-7, the J call TRBJ1-6; 7 nucleotides match TRBD1. Per the germline V gene, CDR1 is SSHAT and CDR2 is FNYEAQ (reference sequence). The CDR3 is 15 amino acids. Here the CDR3 reads CAPPLPGQNNSPLHF. CDR3 in DNA: TGTGCTCCCCCTCTCCCGGGACAGAATAATTCACCCCTCCACTTT.